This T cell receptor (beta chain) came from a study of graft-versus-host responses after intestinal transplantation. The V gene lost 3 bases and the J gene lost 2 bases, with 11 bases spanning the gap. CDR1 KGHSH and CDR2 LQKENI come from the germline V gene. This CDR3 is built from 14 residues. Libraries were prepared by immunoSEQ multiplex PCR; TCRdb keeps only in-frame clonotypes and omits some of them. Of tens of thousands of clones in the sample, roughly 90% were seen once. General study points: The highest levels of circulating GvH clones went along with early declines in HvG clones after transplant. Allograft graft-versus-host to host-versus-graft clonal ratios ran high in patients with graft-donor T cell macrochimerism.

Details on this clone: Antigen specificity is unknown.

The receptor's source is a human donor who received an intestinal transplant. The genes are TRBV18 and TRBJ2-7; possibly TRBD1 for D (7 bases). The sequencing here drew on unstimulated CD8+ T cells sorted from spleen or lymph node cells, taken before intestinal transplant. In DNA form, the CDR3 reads TGTGCCAGCTCACCTGGAGGGGGCCCCTACGAGCAGTACTTC. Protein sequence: CASSPGGGPYEQYF.